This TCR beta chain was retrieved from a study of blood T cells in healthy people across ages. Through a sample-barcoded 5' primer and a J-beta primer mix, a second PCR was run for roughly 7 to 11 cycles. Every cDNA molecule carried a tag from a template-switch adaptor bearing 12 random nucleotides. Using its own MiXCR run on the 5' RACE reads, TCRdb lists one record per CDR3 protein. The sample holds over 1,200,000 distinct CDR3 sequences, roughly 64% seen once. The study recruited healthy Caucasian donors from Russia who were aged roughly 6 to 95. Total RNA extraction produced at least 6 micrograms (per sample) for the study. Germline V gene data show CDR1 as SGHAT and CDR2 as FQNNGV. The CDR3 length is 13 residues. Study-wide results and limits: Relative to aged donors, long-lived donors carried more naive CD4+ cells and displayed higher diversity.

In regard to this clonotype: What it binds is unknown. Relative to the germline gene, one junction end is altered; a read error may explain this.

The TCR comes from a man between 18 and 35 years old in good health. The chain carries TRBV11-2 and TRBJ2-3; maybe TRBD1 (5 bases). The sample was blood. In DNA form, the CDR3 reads TGCGCCAGCAGCTTGGGGCAGGTGCATACGCAGTATTTT. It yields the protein CASSLGQVHTQYF.